This T cell receptor (beta chain) was captured by sequencing in a study of beta chain features in type 1 diabetes. Study conclusions and caveats: In every one of the four CD4+ subsets, TCRB CDR3s were moderately but significantly shorter in Type 1 diabetes patients. Since sequencing was performed on cDNA, cells with high TCR expression could be over-represented. The question of HLA type influencing TCRB rearrangement was one that remained unresolved here. Among type 1 diabetes patients, VDJ junctions had fewer insertions and more deletions.

This clone has more than one count but fewer than ten. Its antigen is currently unknown. Expressed TCRB transcripts got sequenced, as all isolated RNA was reverse transcribed. The average output of naive, central memory and regulatory T cell samples was about 3.57 million reads. The method was immunoSEQ multiplex PCR; TCRdb's version includes in-frame clones alone and lacks a portion of them. The table includes 250,000 or so clones, approximately 20% detected once. This receptor was identified in a woman in her thirties or forties with type 1 diabetes. Specimen: naive CD4+ T cells from blood.

This CDR3 is CASSPALAGHHNEQFF. CDR3 sequence (DNA): TGTGCCAGCAGCCCCGCGCTAGCGGGGCACCACAATGAGCAGTTCTTC. The chain carries TRBV9 and TRBJ2-1, with TRBD2 matching over 9 bases. Looked up from germline, CDR1 is SGDLS and CDR2 is YYNGEE. This CDR3 has 16 residues. V dropped 4 bases and J dropped 5; count of bases not matched to a gene: 10.